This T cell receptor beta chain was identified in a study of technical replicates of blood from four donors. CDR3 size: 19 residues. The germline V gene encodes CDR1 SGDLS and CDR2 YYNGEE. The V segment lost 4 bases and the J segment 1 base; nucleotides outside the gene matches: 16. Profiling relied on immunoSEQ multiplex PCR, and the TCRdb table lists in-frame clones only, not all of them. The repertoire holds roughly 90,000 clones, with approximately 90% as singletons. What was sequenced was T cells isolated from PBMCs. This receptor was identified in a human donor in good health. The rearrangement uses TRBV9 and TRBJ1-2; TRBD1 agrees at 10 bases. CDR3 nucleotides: TGTGCCAGCAGCCCCAGTCTCGGACAGGGGGGAACCCTTAACTATGGCTACACCTTC. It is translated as CASSPSLGQGGTLNYGYTF. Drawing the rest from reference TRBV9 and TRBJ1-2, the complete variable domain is DSGVTQTPKHLITATGQRVTLRCSPRSGDLSVYWYQQSLDQGLQFLIQYYNGEERAKGNILERFSAQQFPDLHSELNLSSLELGDSALYFCASSPSLGQGGTLNYGYTFGSGTRLTVV.